This entry features one T cell receptor (beta chain) sequence. TCRdb's copy holds only in-frame clones and misses some; the assay was immunoSEQ multiplex PCR. The table includes roughly 72,000 clones, 70% to 80% detected once. These data are taken from a study of blood T cell repertoires in COVID-19. The overall study: T cells, B-cell-depleted T cells, or PBMCs supplied cDNA or gDNA.

Trimming removed 0 bases at V and 6 bases at J, with 9 bases between. Germline-derived CDR1 and CDR2 are MNHNY and SVGAGI (reference sequence). The length of the CDR3 is 14 residues. The sequence was collected from a woman of 80 years or more with active or convalescent COVID-19. Material for sequencing was peripheral blood. The J gene is TRBJ1-5, the V gene TRBV6-6; perhaps TRBD1 as D (6 bases). CDR3 residues: CASSYSTGAQPQHF. The CDR3 DNA follows: TGTGCCAGCAGTTACTCGACAGGCGCTCAGCCCCAGCATTTT.